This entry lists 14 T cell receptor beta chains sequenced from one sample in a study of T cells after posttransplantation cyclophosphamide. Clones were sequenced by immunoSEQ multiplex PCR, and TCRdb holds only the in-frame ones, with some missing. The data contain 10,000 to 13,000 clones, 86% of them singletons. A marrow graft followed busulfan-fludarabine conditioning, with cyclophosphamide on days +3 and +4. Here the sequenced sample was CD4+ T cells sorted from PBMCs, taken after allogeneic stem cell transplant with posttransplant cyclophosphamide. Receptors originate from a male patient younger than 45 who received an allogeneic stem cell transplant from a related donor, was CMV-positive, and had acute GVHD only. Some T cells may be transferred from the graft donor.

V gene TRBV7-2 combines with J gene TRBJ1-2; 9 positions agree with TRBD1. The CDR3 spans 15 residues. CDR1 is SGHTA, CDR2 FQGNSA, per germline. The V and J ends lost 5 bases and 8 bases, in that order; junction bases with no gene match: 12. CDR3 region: CASSRKQGAAQGYTF. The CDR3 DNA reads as TGTGCCAGCAGCCGAAAACAGGGGGCAGCACAAGGCTACACCTTC.

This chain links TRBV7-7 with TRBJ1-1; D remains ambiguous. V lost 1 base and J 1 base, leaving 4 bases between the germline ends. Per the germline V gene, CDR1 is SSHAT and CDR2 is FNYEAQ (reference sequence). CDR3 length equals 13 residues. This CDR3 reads CASSLDKNTEAFF. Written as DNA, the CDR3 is TGTGCCAGCAGCTTAGACAAGAACACTGAAGCTTTCTTT.

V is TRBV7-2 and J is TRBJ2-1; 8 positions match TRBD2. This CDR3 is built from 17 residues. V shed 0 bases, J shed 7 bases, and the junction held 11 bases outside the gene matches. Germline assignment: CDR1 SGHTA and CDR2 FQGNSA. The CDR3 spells CASSLADLRGGRNEQFF. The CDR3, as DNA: TGTGCCAGCAGCTTAGCCGATCTCCGGGGGGGAAGGAATGAGCAGTTCTTC.

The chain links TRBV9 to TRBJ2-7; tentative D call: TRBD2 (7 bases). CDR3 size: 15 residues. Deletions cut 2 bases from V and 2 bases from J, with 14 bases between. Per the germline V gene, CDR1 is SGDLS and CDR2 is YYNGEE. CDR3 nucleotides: TGTGCCAGCAGCGTCCGCGCGGGGGCGACCTACGAGCAGTACTTC. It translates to CASSVRAGATYEQYF.

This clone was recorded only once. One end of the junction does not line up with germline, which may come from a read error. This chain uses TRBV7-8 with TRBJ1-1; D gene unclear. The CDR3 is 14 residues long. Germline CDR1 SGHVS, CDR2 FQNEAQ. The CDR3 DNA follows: TGTGCCATCAGCTTAGCAGCGGGGAACACTGAAGCTTTCTTT. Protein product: CAISLAAGNTEAFF. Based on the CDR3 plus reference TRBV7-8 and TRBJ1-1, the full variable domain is GAGVSQSPRYKVAKRGQDVALRCDPISGHVSLFWYQQALGQGPEFLTYFQNEAQLDKSGLPSDRFFAERPEGSVSTLKIQRTQQEDSAVYLCAISLAAGNTEAFFGQGTRLTVV.

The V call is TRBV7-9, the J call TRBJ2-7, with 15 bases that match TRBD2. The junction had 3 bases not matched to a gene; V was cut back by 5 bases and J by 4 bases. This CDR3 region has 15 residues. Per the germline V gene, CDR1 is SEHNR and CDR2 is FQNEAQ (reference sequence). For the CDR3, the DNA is TGTGCCAGCAGCCGGGGGACTAGCGGGGGGTACGAGCAGTACTTC. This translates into CASSRGTSGGYEQYF.

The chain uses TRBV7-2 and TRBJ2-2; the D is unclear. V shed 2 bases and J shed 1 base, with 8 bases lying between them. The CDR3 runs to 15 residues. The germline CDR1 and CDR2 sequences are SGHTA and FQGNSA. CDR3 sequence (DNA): TGTGCCAGCAGCTTATTACGGGTGAACACCGGGGAGCTGTTTTTT. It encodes CASSLLRVNTGELFF. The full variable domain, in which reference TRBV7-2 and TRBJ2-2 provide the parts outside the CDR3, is GAGVSQSPSNKVTEKGKDVELRCDPISGHTALYWYRQSLGQGLEFLIYFQGNSAPDKSGLPSDRFSAERTGGSVSTLTIQRTQQEDSAVYLCASSLLRVNTGELFFGEGSRLTVL.

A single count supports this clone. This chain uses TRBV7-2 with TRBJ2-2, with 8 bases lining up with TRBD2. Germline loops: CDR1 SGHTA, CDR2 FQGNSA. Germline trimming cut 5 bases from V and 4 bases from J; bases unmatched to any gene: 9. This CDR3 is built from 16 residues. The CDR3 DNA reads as TGTGCCAGCAGCCCAAGCGGGGGTTTAAGCACCGGGGAGCTGTTTTTT. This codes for CASSPSGGLSTGELFF.

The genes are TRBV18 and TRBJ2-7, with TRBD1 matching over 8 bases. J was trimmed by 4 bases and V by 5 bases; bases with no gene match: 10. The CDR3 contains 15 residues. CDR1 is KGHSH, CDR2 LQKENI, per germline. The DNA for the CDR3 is TGTGCCAGCTCAAGCGGACAGGGCCCAGAGTACGAGCAGTACTTC. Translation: CASSSGQGPEYEQYF.

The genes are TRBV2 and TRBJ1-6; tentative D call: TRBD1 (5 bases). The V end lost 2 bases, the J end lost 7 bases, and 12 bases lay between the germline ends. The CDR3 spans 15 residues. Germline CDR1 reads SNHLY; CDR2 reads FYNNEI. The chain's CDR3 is CASSEFNRRNSPLHF. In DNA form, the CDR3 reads TGTGCCAGCAGTGAATTTAACAGGCGGAATTCACCCCTCCACTTT.

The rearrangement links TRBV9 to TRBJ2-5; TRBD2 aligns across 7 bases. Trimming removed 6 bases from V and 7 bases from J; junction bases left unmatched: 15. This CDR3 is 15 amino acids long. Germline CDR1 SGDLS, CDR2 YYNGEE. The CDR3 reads CASTPGLRAEGTQYF. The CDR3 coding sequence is TGTGCCAGCACCCCGGGACTAAGAGCCGAGGGGACCCAGTACTTC.

The CDR3 here is CASSPDSREQYF. The DNA of the CDR3 is TGTGCCAGCTCACCCGACAGCCGCGAGCAGTACTTC. This chain uses TRBV18 with TRBJ2-7, with TRBD1 as a possible D gene (5 bases). The CDR3 contains 12 residues. Germline V gene lookup returns CDR1 KGHSH and CDR2 LQKENI. The ends were cut back, 3 bases at V and 6 bases at J, with 9 bases in the middle.

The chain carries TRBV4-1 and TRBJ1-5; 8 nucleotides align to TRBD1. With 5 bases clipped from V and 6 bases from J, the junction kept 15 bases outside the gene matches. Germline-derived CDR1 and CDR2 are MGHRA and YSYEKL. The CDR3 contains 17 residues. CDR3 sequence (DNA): TGCGCCAGCAGCGACGGAGATTATATGACAGGGGCTCAGCCCCAGCATTTT. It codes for CASSDGDYMTGAQPQHF.

CDR3 in amino acids: CAWKKGVNTEAFF. The CDR3 DNA sequence: TGTGCCTGGAAGAAAGGGGTTAACACTGAAGCTTTCTTT. This chain joins TRBV30 and TRBJ1-1, with a tentative D call TRBD1 (5 bases). The CDR3 has 13 amino acids. Germline lookup yields CDR1 GTSNPN and CDR2 SVGIG (reference sequence). Trimming removed 4 bases from V and 2 bases from J, with 11 bases in between.